Here is one T cell receptor beta chain with its context. The sample belongs to a study of control samples from healthy donors and cancer patients. TCRdb's table, derived via immunoSEQ multiplex PCR, lists solely in-frame clones and lacks some. The sample includes around 140,000 clones, around 90% of them seen just once. The germline CDR1 and CDR2 sequences are SGHNT and YYREEE (reference sequence). V shed 4 bases and J shed 3 bases, with 13 bases lying between them. The CDR3 length is 14 residues. The sample consisted of blood. The receptor was isolated from a man aged 18 to 29 in good health. The chain carries TRBV5-4 and TRBJ1-1, with D possibly TRBD1 on 6 matching bases. CDR3 DNA sequence: TGTGCCAGCAGCCGAGGGGGTACCGACACTGAAGCTTTCTTT. As protein: CASSRGGTDTEAFF.